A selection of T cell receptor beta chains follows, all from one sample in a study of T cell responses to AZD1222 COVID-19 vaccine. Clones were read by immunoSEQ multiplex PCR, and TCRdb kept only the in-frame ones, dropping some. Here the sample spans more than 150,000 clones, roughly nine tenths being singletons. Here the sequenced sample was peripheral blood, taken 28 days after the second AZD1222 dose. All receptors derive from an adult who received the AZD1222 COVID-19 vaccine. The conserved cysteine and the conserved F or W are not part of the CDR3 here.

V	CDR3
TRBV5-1	ASSRNTGGGTEAF
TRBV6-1	ASSEAKGQTYEQY
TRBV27	ASKGPGGGYT
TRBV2	ASSEALGHSYNEQF
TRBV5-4	ATPSRPGDEQF
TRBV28	ASSSGPLPEQY
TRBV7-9	ASSLGTGAPEQY
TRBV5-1	ASSLDRTGNNEQF
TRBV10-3	AISDPRDNYEQY
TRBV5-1	ASTVSTSGTDTQY
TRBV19	ASSRSVDTQY
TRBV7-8	ASSNLGGRTGELF
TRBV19	ASSPGQGVGNTEAF
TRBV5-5	ASSFPRDDGELF
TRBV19	ASSLGRLYGYT
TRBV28	ASSLQGFGTEAF
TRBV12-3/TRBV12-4	ASSWARDSLYT
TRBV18	ASSPPSLAAQETQY
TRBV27	ASSILAGPGTQY
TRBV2	ASSPHPLGGLMGLNEKLF
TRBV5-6	ASSLWTGVTNEQF
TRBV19	ASTADRAYQPQH
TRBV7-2	ASSSRTVHSTDTQY
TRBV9	ASSVVGDTEAF
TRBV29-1	SVEWGDEKLF
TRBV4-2	ASSPWGTGGNEQF
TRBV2	ASRGSPAEYGYT
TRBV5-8	ASSSPGPLIYNEQF
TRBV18	ASSLEGIIGYT
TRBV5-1	ASSLGPAGGYSPLH
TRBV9	ASSVEGRDYGYT
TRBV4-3	ASSQDRVPYNEQF
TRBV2	AAAGNTEAF
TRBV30	ARGTVNTEAF
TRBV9	ASSVDNEQF
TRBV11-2	ASKYQTGISYEQY
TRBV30	AWSGGQSGQPQH
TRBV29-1	SVQGTGATGELF
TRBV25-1	ASSERQLRYDGNTEAF
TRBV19	ASSIATGATSNYGYT
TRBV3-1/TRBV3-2	ASSQAGTEQY
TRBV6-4	ASSDRGIGYT
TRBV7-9	ASSLARGRGSTEAF
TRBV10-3	AISAPNTGELF
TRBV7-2	ASSLRLRLSNTGELF
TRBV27	ASSPPAANTQY
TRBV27	ASRGGFPDREAGYT
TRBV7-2	ASSLLAGGPTDTQY
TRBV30	AWSGAGNYGYT
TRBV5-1	ASSSERLLEQY
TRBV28	ASSFTGLANYGYT
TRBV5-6	ASSLGQSHEQY
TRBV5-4	ASSLLAGNTGELF
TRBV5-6	ASSLAGYGEQF
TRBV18	ASSPLSGTGGLETQY
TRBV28	ASSPGTGRGSTEAF
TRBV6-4	ASSDGGQNTGELF
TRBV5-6	ASSLGGTTNEKLF
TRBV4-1	ASSQLGFSYNEQF